This record covers a single TCR beta chain. Using its own MiXCR run on the RT-PCR reads, TCRdb lists one record per CDR3 protein. There are around 570,000 distinct CDR3 sequences in the sample; approximately 10% occur only once, and roughly 9.6% lies in the top ten. The data derive from a study of response to subunit inactivated influenza vaccine. Germline loops: CDR1 KGHDR, CDR2 SFDVKD. The CDR3 is 15 residues long. Germline trimming cut 3 bases from V and 2 bases from J; bases unmatched to any gene: 6. The same data also contributed to another study, on T cells expressing NK-cell markers. That source reports: It was by 5'RACE template switching with UMIs that TCR beta cDNA was made.

This chain links TRBV24-1 with TRBJ2-7; 7 positions agree with TRBD2. Sequenced here: PBMCs from blood, sampled on the day of vaccination. The receptor's source is a man in his forties or fifties who received an inactivated influenza vaccine. CDR3 sequence: CATSDTTSRPYEQYF. CDR3 DNA sequence: TGTGCCACCAGTGATACGACTAGCAGGCCCTACGAGCAGTACTTC.